This T cell receptor (beta chain) derives from a study of blood T cell repertoires in COVID-19. Authors' methods: It was from reference gene primer amplification that nucleated cell counts were estimated. The data were produced by immunoSEQ multiplex PCR, yet TCRdb's version contains in-frame clones alone and is incomplete. The DNA was the basis for D and trimming; V, J and clone size are from that table. This sample yields 150,000 or so clones, of which about 87% are seen a single time; 0.45% to 0.6% belongs to the top ten. The CDR3 sequence is 15 residues long. V dropped 5 bases and J dropped 0 bases, with 13 bases sitting between them. Germline CDR1 SGHAT, CDR2 FQDESV (reference sequence).

The gene calls are TRBV11-1 and TRBJ1-1; the D gene is possibly TRBD1 (5 bases). Sequencing was carried out using peripheral blood. The source of this sequence is a man aged 55 to 70 with COVID-19, enrolled during active disease. The CDR3 reads CASSPGGVMNTEAFF. The CDR3 region has the DNA TGTGCCAGCAGCCCCGGGGGGGTGATGAACACTGAAGCTTTCTTT.